These 21 T cell receptor beta chains were sequenced from one sample in a study of cytomegalovirus exposure and HLA in healthy donors. A multiplex PCR was run with 60 Vbeta primers and 13 Jbeta primers. The repertoire was sequenced with immunoSEQ multiplex PCR; TCRdb's copy has only in-frame clones and lacks some. In the table there are roughly 120,000 clones, roughly four fifths of which are singletons. Specimen: PBMCs. All receptors come from a woman between 45 and 60 years old in good health and CMV-seropositive.

The gene calls are TRBV27 and TRBJ2-5, with D perhaps matching TRBD2 (5 bases). The length of the CDR3 is 11 residues. CDR1 and CDR2 from the germline V gene are MNHEY and SMNVEV (reference sequence). Trimming stripped 3 bases from V and 10 bases from J, with 9 bases between. The CDR3 loop reads CASSFRGLQYF. The CDR3 DNA reads as TGTGCCAGCAGTTTCCGCGGACTCCAGTACTTC.

The rearrangement uses TRBV4-1 and TRBJ1-1, with D tentatively TRBD1 (6 bases). The V and J ends lost 6 bases and 3 bases respectively, with 11 bases between them. In germline, CDR1 is MGHRA, CDR2 YSYEKL. The CDR3 has 13 residues. The CDR3 nucleotides read TGCGCCAGCAGACAGGGTCTTGACACTGAAGCTTTCTTT. It translates to CASRQGLDTEAFF.

This chain joins TRBV6-1 and TRBJ1-4; a possible D gene is TRBD1 (5 bases). Trimming stripped 4 bases from V and 0 bases from J, with 12 bases between. The CDR3 length is 16 residues. The germline CDR1 and CDR2 sequences are MNHNS and SASEGT. For the CDR3, the DNA is TGTGCCAGCAGTGGGGCCATAGGGGCAACTAATGAAAAACTGTTTTTT. This gives the protein CASSGAIGATNEKLFF.

This chain connects TRBV5-1 to TRBJ1-5, with unresolved D. With 4 bases removed from V and 2 bases from J, the gap between germline ends came to 10 bases. The germline gives CDR1 SGHRS, CDR2 YFSETQ. The CDR3 length is 14 residues. The CDR3 reads CASSIGGGNQPQHF. Written as DNA, the CDR3 is TGCGCCAGCAGCATAGGTGGAGGCAATCAGCCCCAGCATTTT.

This clone was found once. The chain recombines TRBV18 with TRBJ2-7; 14 bases match TRBD2. Germline values: CDR1 KGHSH, CDR2 LQKENI. V shed 6 bases, J shed 2 bases, and the junction held 6 bases outside the gene matches. This CDR3 has 16 amino acids. The CDR3 coding sequence is TGTGCCAGCTCGTCGGGACTAGCGGGGGTCACCTACGAGCAGTACTTC. Translation: CASSSGLAGVTYEQYF.

CDR3 DNA sequence: TGTGCCAGCAGCTTCGGGAGTAACTATGGCTACACCTTC. Protein sequence: CASSFGSNYGYTF. This rearrangement joins TRBV7-9 to TRBJ1-2; D gene ambiguous. Trimming pared 3 bases from V and 1 base from J, leaving 6 bases between. This CDR3 is 13 amino acids long. Germline CDR1 reads SEHNR; CDR2 reads FQNEAQ (reference sequence).

This clone was detected only a few times. J is TRBJ2-1 and V is TRBV4-3; D possibly corresponds to TRBD2 (6 bases). Germline CDR1 LGHNA, CDR2 YSLEER. The CDR3 is 15 residues long. The V and J ends lost 1 base and 0 bases respectively, with 7 bases between them. The CDR3 DNA reads TGCGCCAGCAGCCAAGTGCGGGACTCCTACAATGAGCAGTTCTTC. It translates to CASSQVRDSYNEQFF.

This chain connects TRBV5-5 to TRBJ1-1; D perhaps matches TRBD1 (6 bases). Germline lookup yields CDR1 SGHKS and CDR2 YYEKEE (reference sequence). Trimming pared 2 bases from V and 1 base from J, leaving 12 bases between. The CDR3 runs to 15 residues. The CDR3 bases are TGTGCCAGCAGCTTAACCAACAGGGCGAACACTGAAGCTTTCTTT. It codes for CASSLTNRANTEAFF.

This sequence joins TRBV25-1 and TRBJ1-2; D ambiguous. This CDR3 contains 13 residues. V lost 0 bases, J lost 3 bases, and 5 bases lay in between. Per germline, CDR1 MGHDK and CDR2 SYGVNS. This CDR3 reads CASSEYTYYGYTF. In nucleotides, the CDR3 is TGTGCCAGCAGTGAATATACTTACTATGGCTACACCTTC.

V is TRBV7-8 and J is TRBJ2-7, with TRBD1 identical over 9 bases. Per germline, CDR1 SGHVS and CDR2 FQNEAQ. The trim removed 4 bases at V and 6 bases at J, leaving 7 bases unmatched. The CDR3 consists of 14 residues. CDR3 amino acids: CASSYTVTGGEQYF. CDR3 DNA: TGTGCCAGCAGCTACACCGTGACAGGGGGCGAGCAGTACTTC.

The table lists this clone with a count of one. This chain joins TRBV9 and TRBJ2-3; D uncertain. Germline loops: CDR1 SGDLS, CDR2 YYNGEE. This CDR3 is built from 12 residues. Trimming left V 0 bases short and J 3 bases short, with 2 bases between. CDR3 region: CASSVATDTQYF. In DNA, the CDR3 is TGTGCCAGCAGCGTAGCTACAGATACGCAGTATTTT.

The rearrangement uses TRBV7-9 and TRBJ1-6, with TRBD1 as a possible D gene (5 bases). Germline V gene lookup returns CDR1 SEHNR and CDR2 FQNEAQ (reference sequence). This CDR3 comprises 15 residues. Trimming pared 1 base from V and 6 bases from J, leaving 10 bases between. The CDR3 spells CASSLVTGTNSPLHF. CDR3 nucleotide sequence: TGTGCCAGCAGCTTAGTTACAGGAACTAATTCACCCCTCCACTTT.

The chain couples TRBV5-1 to TRBJ2-1; D possibly corresponds to TRBD2 (6 bases). The germline V gene has CDR1 SGHRS and CDR2 YFSETQ. The CDR3 sequence is 17 residues long. The V gene lost 4 bases and the J gene lost 2 bases, with 19 bases spanning the gap. In DNA, the CDR3 is TGCGCCAGCAGCCACTTAAGCCAGGGAGGTACCTACAATGAGCAGTTCTTC. It encodes CASSHLSQGGTYNEQFF.

This rearrangement joins TRBV29-1 to TRBJ1-2; D gene uncertain. Trimming stripped 1 base from V and 6 bases from J, with 6 bases between. The CDR3 spans 11 residues. Germline lookup yields CDR1 SQVTM and CDR2 ANQGSEA. The CDR3 sequence is CSVEGRDGYTF. The CDR3 nucleotides read TGCAGCGTTGAAGGAAGAGATGGCTACACCTTC.

This chain joins TRBV5-8 and TRBJ2-7; D unresolved. CDR3 length equals 16 residues. CDR1 is SGHTS and CDR2 is YDEGEE in the germline V gene. V lost 5 bases to trimming and J lost 2 bases, with 20 bases between them. CDR3 in amino acids: CASSLGTRLFTYEQYF. The CDR3 DNA follows: TGTGCCAGCAGTCTTGGTACCAGATTATTTACCTACGAGCAGTACTTC.

The V call is TRBV7-6, the J call TRBJ2-2; tentatively, D is TRBD1 (5 bases). CDR3 length: 14 residues. The V gene lost 0 bases and the J gene lost 6 bases, with 8 bases spanning the gap. The V gene's germline CDR1 is SGHVS and CDR2 FNYEAQ. The CDR3: CASSLAQGSGELFF. The CDR3 DNA follows: TGTGCCAGCAGCTTAGCGCAGGGTTCCGGGGAGCTGTTTTTT.

The genes are TRBV4-1 and TRBJ2-1, with D unresolved. This CDR3 has 13 residues. Trimming cost V 1 base and J 5 bases, with 6 bases left between them. Germline V lookup: CDR1 MGHRA, CDR2 YSYEKL. CDR3 bases: TGCGCCAGCAGCCAAGGCGTACACAATGAGCAGTTCTTC. Translated: CASSQGVHNEQFF.

The CDR3 sequence: CASSPGTGSNQPQHF. The DNA for the CDR3 is TGTGCCAGCTCACCCGGGACAGGGAGTAATCAGCCCCAGCATTTT. The chain has TRBV18 and TRBJ1-5; 9 nucleotides align to TRBD1. Losses at the gene ends were 3 bases for V and 4 bases for J; bases not matched to a gene: 4. This CDR3 has 15 amino acids. Per the germline V gene, CDR1 is KGHSH and CDR2 is LQKENI.

The gene calls are TRBV5-1 and TRBJ2-3, with 10 bases that match TRBD2. The CDR3 contains 16 residues. Trimming at V came to 6 bases and at J to 6 bases, leaving 13 bases not matched to a gene. Germline V gene sequence: CDR1 SGHRS, CDR2 YFSETQ. DNA of the CDR3: TGCGCCAGCACCCGGGAGATAGCGGGGGGTCTGGATACGCAGTATTTT. Amino acids: CASTREIAGGLDTQYF.

The CDR3 loop is CASSQDPYTQYF. In nucleotides, the CDR3 is TGCGCCAGCAGCCAAGACCCGTATACGCAGTATTTT. The rearrangement links TRBV4-3 to TRBJ2-3; unclear D gene. The V end lost 0 bases, the J end lost 7 bases, and 5 bases lay between the germline ends. The CDR3 totals 12 residues. CDR1 and CDR2 from the germline V gene are LGHNA and YSLEER.

This clone came up a few times. This chain's CDR3 is CASRRGQATEAFF. The CDR3 coding sequence is TGTGCCAGCAGACGTGGACAGGCCACTGAAGCTTTCTTT. The chain has TRBV6-1 and TRBJ1-1; 7 bases line up with TRBD1. J gave up 4 bases and V 6 bases, and 5 bases lay outside the gene matches. Germline V gives CDR1 MNHNS, CDR2 SASEGT. The CDR3 is made up of 13 amino acids.